This T cell receptor (beta chain) was sequenced in a study of neurological immune-mediated disorders. The authors made cDNA by 5'RACE with 10-nucleotide random UMIs. Over 170 million TCR-beta sequences, together covering 15-18 subjects, were produced by every individual sequencing run that was carried out. From the 5' RACE reads, TCRdb called clonotypes with MiXCR, one entry per CDR3 protein. Seen here are tens of thousands of distinct CDR3 sequences, over 5% observed once, and the top ten hold roughly 40%. For sorted libraries, the input was about 920,000 CD4+ or CD8+ T cells. This clonotype was recorded many times. The germline V gene has CDR1 LGHDT and CDR2 YNNKEL (reference sequence). This CDR3 spans 14 amino acids. Between the trimmed V and J ends, which lost 8 bases and 1 base, there was a span of 14 bases.

The clonotype comes from a man aged 18 to 29 in good health. This chain links TRBV3-1 with TRBJ1-1, with a possible D match to TRBD1 (5 bases). The source material was CD8+ T cells from blood. The CDR3 loop reads CASDLRGGNTEAFF. The CDR3 DNA reads TGTGCCAGCGACCTCCGGGGCGGGAACACTGAAGCTTTCTTT.